The rows below give T cell receptor beta chains drawn from one sample of a study of OX40 agonist ivuxolimab in advanced cancers. The repertoire was sequenced with immunoSEQ multiplex PCR; TCRdb's copy has only in-frame clones and lacks some. In the table there are tens of thousands of clones, 70% to 85% of which are singletons. The specimen comprised CD4+ or CD8+ T cells sorted from blood, sampled in a trial of the OX40 agonist ivuxolimab. The receptors come from an adult with an advanced solid tumor such as melanoma, head and neck, liver or kidney cancer. The CDR3 runs from the conserved cysteine through the conserved F or W. D genes are given only for firm matches. Clone size, where shown, is once, few, many, or a class for clones that have expanded.

j_gene,abundance,d_gene,v_gene,CDR3nt,CDR3aa
TRBJ1-1,-,TRBD1,TRBV18,TGTGCCAGCTCACGAACCGGGACAGGGGGTCGGGGGACTGAAGCTTTCTTT,CASSRTGTGGRGTEAFF
TRBJ1-4,-,TRBD1,TRBV13,TGTGCCAGCAGCTTAGGCCTCAGGACAGGCGATGAAAAACTGTTTTTT,CASSLGLRTGDEKLFF
TRBJ1-1,-,-,TRBV23-1,TGCGCCAGCAGTCAAAGGCCCCGGTCCCGGGTACATCAAACCCTGAACACTGAAGCTTTCTTT,CASSQRPRSRVHQTLNTEAFF
TRBJ1-5,few,-,TRBV19,TGTGCCAGTAGTATACAGGGTCGCGGTCAGCCCCAGCATTTT,CASSIQGRGQPQHF
TRBJ1-1,-,-,TRBV21-1,TGTGCCAGCAGTCTAACAGGGGGCGATGGCTCCCAGCATACTGAAGCTTTCTTT,CASSLTGGDGSQHTEAFF
TRBJ2-1,-,-,TRBV30,TGTGCCTGGAGTTTAGGGGAGAGTACTAACAATGAGCAGTTCTTC,CAWSLGESTNNEQFF
TRBJ1-2,-,TRBD1,TRBV7-3,TGTGCCAGCAGCTCCGACAGGGGGTCCCCTAACTATGGCTACACCTTC,CASSSDRGSPNYGYTF
TRBJ1-3,-,TRBD1,TRBV6-4,TGTGCCAGCAGTCCAGCAATCGAGGGGGCCCCTACTGGAAACACCATATATTTT,CASSPAIEGAPTGNTIYF
TRBJ2-7,-,-,TRBV7-8,TGTGCCAGCAGCTTCGAGGGGTATCGGCAGTACTTC,CASSFEGYRQYF
TRBJ1-6,-,-,TRBV18,TGTGCCAGCTCACCGTCCTCTGGAGTCTATAATTCACCCCTCCACTTT,CASSPSSGVYNSPLHF
TRBJ2-2,-,TRBD1,TRBV19,TGTGCCAGTAGTATATTAGGCACAGGGGACGCCGGGGAGCTGTTTTTT,CASSILGTGDAGELFF
TRBJ2-7,-,-,TRBV5-1,TGCGCCAGCAGCTTGGAAGCGGCACGCTACGAGCAGTACTTC,CASSLEAARYEQYF
TRBJ1-1,-,-,TRBV11-1,TGTGCCAGCAGCTTCACAGATCAATCCACTGAAGCTTTCTTT,CASSFTDQSTEAFF
TRBJ2-7,-,-,TRBV28,TGTGCCAGCAGTTTAAGGTACGAGCAGTACTTC,CASSLRYEQYF
TRBJ2-5,-,-,TRBV28,TGTGCCAGCAGGCAAGAGACCCAGTACTTC,CASRQETQYF
TRBJ2-2,-,TRBD2,TRBV29-1,TGCAGCGTTGGGGGAGGGTTTGGTGGGGAGCTGTTTTTT,CSVGGGFGGELFF
TRBJ2-5,-,-,TRBV5-1,TGCGCCAGCAGCCCTACAGGGTTTGGGGCCCAAGAGACCCAGTACTTC,CASSPTGFGAQETQYF
TRBJ1-1,few,-,TRBV7-2,TGTGCCACCCAAGCCGGGGTGAACACTGAAGCTTTCTTT,CATQAGVNTEAFF